What follows are 3 T cell receptor beta chains derived from one specimen sequenced in a study of T cells in localized non-small cell lung cancer. Sequencing was performed with immunoSEQ multiplex PCR; in TCRdb, only in-frame clones are kept and a portion is missing. The sample lists about 75,000 clones; 75% to 85% were seen once. This material consisted of peripheral blood, taken before any cancer treatment. These receptors were collected from a female donor of 60 years or more with stage I lung adenocarcinoma.

The chain combines TRBV5-4 with TRBJ1-2; 9 bases align to TRBD1. The V segment lost 0 bases and the J segment 4 bases; nucleotides outside the gene matches: 1. Germline CDR1 is SGHNT and CDR2 is YYREEE (reference sequence). The CDR3 covers 14 residues. The CDR3 region is CASSLVGQGYGYTF. The CDR3 bases are TGTGCCAGCAGCTTGGTGGGACAGGGCTATGGCTACACCTTC.

This clone was found a few times. The chain has TRBV7-2 and TRBJ2-7; the match to TRBD2 covers 8 bases. This CDR3 has 13 amino acids. Germline V gene lookup returns CDR1 SGHTA and CDR2 FQGNSA. V lost 1 base to trimming and J lost 9 bases; unmatched junction nucleotides: 5. The DNA for the CDR3 is TGTGCCAGCAGCTTAGAAGCGGGAGAATGGCAGTACTTC. Protein: CASSLEAGEWQYF.

The chain joins TRBV2 to TRBJ1-1, with unresolved D. The ends were cut back, 3 bases at V and 1 base at J, with 6 bases in the middle. CDR3 length equals 13 residues. From germline, CDR1 is SNHLY and CDR2 FYNNEI. CDR3 protein: CASSDNANTEAFF. The CDR3 DNA reads TGTGCCAGCAGTGATAATGCGAACACTGAAGCTTTCTTT.